These 15 T cell receptor beta chains were all obtained from the same sample, sequenced in a study of blood T cell repertoires in COVID-19. Sequencing used immunoSEQ multiplex PCR; TCRdb keeps in-frame clones, though not all of them. The data show around 140,000 clones, 77% seen once. Sample: peripheral blood. The receptors stem from a woman between 50 and 59 years old with active or convalescent COVID-19.

The chain uses TRBV7-2 and TRBJ1-2, with D hard to call. Deletions cut 3 bases from V and 2 bases from J, with 7 bases between. The length of the CDR3 is 13 residues. Germline CDR1 reads SGHTA; CDR2 reads FQGNSA. The CDR3 reads CASSFGVNYGYTF. DNA for the CDR3: TGTGCCAGCAGCTTCGGGGTGAACTATGGCTACACCTTC.

The chain uses TRBV10-3 and TRBJ2-5; 7 bases line up with TRBD1. The CDR3 spans 13 residues. With 6 bases clipped from V and 2 bases from J, the junction kept 3 bases outside the gene matches. Per the germline V gene, CDR1 is ENHRY and CDR2 is SYGVKD. The CDR3 bases are TGTGCCATCAGAGGGGGACAGCAAGAGACCCAGTACTTC. Protein: CAIRGGQQETQYF.

The chain recombines TRBV27 with TRBJ1-6; TRBD1 aligns across 7 bases. Losses at the gene ends were 2 bases for V and 7 bases for J; bases not matched to a gene: 2. The CDR3 totals 14 residues. Germline assignment: CDR1 MNHEY and CDR2 SMNVEV (reference sequence). CDR3 residues: CASSLRTGNSPLHF. The CDR3 nucleotides are TGTGCCAGCAGTTTAAGGACAGGCAATTCACCCCTCCACTTT.

This chain connects TRBV29-1 to TRBJ1-3; D ambiguous. CDR3 length equals 14 residues. Trimming removed 4 bases at V and 4 bases at J, with 14 bases between. Per germline, CDR1 SQVTM and CDR2 ANQGSEA. The CDR3 sequence is CSVGGITGGNTIYF. The CDR3 DNA reads TGCAGCGTTGGAGGGATTACGGGAGGAAACACCATATATTTT.

The CDR3 loop is CASSSYGGPTPLYNEQFF. Written as DNA, the CDR3 is TGTGCCAGCAGCTCGTATGGGGGCCCGACACCCCTGTACAATGAGCAGTTCTTC. The chain uses TRBV11-2 and TRBJ2-1, with D tentatively TRBD1 (6 bases). V was clipped by 4 bases and J by 4 bases, with 23 bases between them. The CDR3 consists of 18 residues. Per the germline V gene, CDR1 is SGHAT and CDR2 is FQNNGV. Complete variable domain (other parts from reference TRBV11-2 and TRBJ2-1): EAGVAQSPRYKIIEKRQSVAFWCNPISGHATLYWYQQILGQGPKLLIQFQNNGVVDDSQLPKDRFSAERLKGVDSTLKIQPAKLEDSAVYLCASSSYGGPTPLYNEQFFGPGTRLTVL.

V is TRBV28 and J is TRBJ2-7, with D possibly being TRBD1 (6 bases). CDR3 size: 13 residues. Trimming cost V 3 bases and J 7 bases, with 13 bases left between them. Germline values: CDR1 MDHEN, CDR2 SYDVKM. The DNA for the CDR3 is TGTGCCAGCAGTTTTACAGGGCCCTGGGAGCAGTACTTC. As protein: CASSFTGPWEQYF.

The chain combines TRBV19 with TRBJ1-2, with D maybe TRBD1 (5 bases). The CDR3 runs to 13 residues. Trimming stripped 6 bases from V and 1 base from J, with 9 bases between. Germline CDR1 is LNHDA and CDR2 is SQIVND (reference sequence). The CDR3 DNA follows: TGTGCCAGTAGCACGACAGTTAACTATGGCTACACCTTC. It codes for CASSTTVNYGYTF.

This clone came up a few times. This sequence joins TRBV2 and TRBJ1-3; TRBD1 might be the D (5 bases). CDR1 is SNHLY and CDR2 is FYNNEI in the germline V gene. The CDR3 extends over 14 amino acids. The ends were cut back, 2 bases at V and 4 bases at J, with 9 bases in the middle. CDR3 nucleotide sequence: TGTGCCAGCAGTGAAAATGGGGCCGGAAACACCATATATTTT. It is translated as CASSENGAGNTIYF.

V usage is TRBV2 and J usage is TRBJ1-5, with 7 bases matching TRBD1. This CDR3 is built from 13 residues. J lost 5 bases, V lost 7 bases, and 5 bases had no gene match. Germline assignment: CDR1 SNHLY and CDR2 FYNNEI. As DNA, the CDR3 is TGTGCCAGCAATAACAGGGGAGATCAGCCCCAGCATTTT. Protein: CASNNRGDQPQHF.

This sequence joins TRBV5-4 and TRBJ2-5, with TRBD1 identical over 7 bases. V was pared by 4 bases and J by 2 bases, with 5 bases of the junction left unmatched. In germline, CDR1 is SGHNT, CDR2 YYREEE (reference sequence). The CDR3 contains 14 residues. DNA of the CDR3: TGTGCCAGCAGCGGGGGACAGACTCAAGAGACCCAGTACTTC. This encodes CASSGGQTQETQYF.

This rearrangement joins TRBV4-2 to TRBJ2-7; 7 bases are a match to TRBD1. V shed 1 base and J 3 bases; nucleotides not matched to a gene: 6. Germline CDR1 and CDR2: LGHNA and YNFKEQ. This CDR3 has 15 amino acids. The CDR3 bases are TGTGCCAGCAGCCAAGGACCCACAGGGGTCTACGAGCAGTACTTC. It specifies CASSQGPTGVYEQYF.

Here the CDR3 reads CAFQRSGGNQPQHF. The CDR3 nucleotides read TGTGCCTTTCAAAGGTCAGGGGGCAATCAGCCCCAGCATTTT. This chain links TRBV30 with TRBJ1-5, with D maybe TRBD1 (6 bases). Trimming removed 7 bases at V and 2 bases at J, with 15 bases between. The CDR3 is 14 residues long. From germline, CDR1 is GTSNPN and CDR2 SVGIG (reference sequence).

This chain links TRBV2 with TRBJ1-2; TRBD1 aligns across 7 bases. V shed 4 bases and J 3 bases; nucleotides not matched to a gene: 8. Per germline, CDR1 SNHLY and CDR2 FYNNEI. The CDR3 totals 15 residues. The CDR3 here is CASSAEGARDYGYTF. In DNA form, the CDR3 reads TGTGCCAGCAGTGCCGAGGGGGCGCGGGACTATGGCTACACCTTC. Looking up the rest from reference TRBV2 and TRBJ1-2 gives the full variable domain: EPEVTQTPSHQVTQMGQEVILRCVPISNHLYFYWYRQILGQKVEFLVSFYNNEISEKSEIFDDQFSVERPDGSNFTLKIRSTKLEDSAMYFCASSAEGARDYGYTFGSGTRLTVV.

CDR3 DNA: TGTGCCAGCAGCTTGAGCGGGGGCCAGAATTTCGAGCAGTACTTC. The encoded protein is CASSLSGGQNFEQYF. The chain has TRBV7-2 and TRBJ2-7; TRBD2 aligns across 8 bases. The junction had 10 bases not matched to a gene; V was cut back by 3 bases and J by 6 bases. CDR1 is SGHTA, CDR2 FQGNSA, per germline. This CDR3 comprises 15 residues.

The chain recombines TRBV5-1 with TRBJ1-4; D gene uncertain. V was pared by 4 bases and J by 6 bases, with 16 bases between. The CDR3 is made up of 15 amino acids. The germline CDR1 and CDR2 sequences are SGHRS and YFSETQ. CDR3 region: CASSPGGEVDEKLFF. CDR3 nucleotide sequence: TGCGCCAGCAGCCCCGGCGGGGAGGTCGATGAAAAACTGTTTTTT.